What follows are 5 T cell receptor beta chains derived from one specimen sequenced in a study of T cells in pancreatic ductal adenocarcinoma. Surgery without prior neoadjuvant therapy was the treatment of the selected pancreatic ductal adenocarcinoma patients. Generated by immunoSEQ multiplex PCR, the TCRdb table keeps only in-frame clones and is missing some. The sample records 5,000 or so clones, 70% to 80% being singletons. The sequenced material came from pancreatic tumor tissue. The receptors originated from a human donor with pancreatic ductal adenocarcinoma.

J is TRBJ2-2 and V is TRBV11-3, with unresolved D. CDR3 length: 14 amino acids. V dropped 1 base and J dropped 4 bases, with 7 bases sitting between them. Per the germline V gene, CDR1 is SGHNT and CDR2 is YENEEA. CDR3 nucleotides: TGTGCCAGCAGCTTAGTTCAGGCCACCGGGGAGCTGTTTTTT. Translating gives CASSLVQATGELFF. Based on the CDR3 plus reference TRBV11-3 and TRBJ2-2, the full variable domain is EAGVVQSPRYKIIEKKQPVAFWCNPISGHNTLYWYLQNLGQGPELLIRYENEEAVDDSQLPKDRFSAERLKGVDSTLKIQPAELGDSAVYLCASSLVQATGELFFGEGSRLTVL.

The rearrangement joins TRBV7-9 to TRBJ1-2, with 7 nucleotides matching TRBD1. Germline V lookup: CDR1 SEHNR, CDR2 FQNEAQ (reference sequence). The ends lost 5 bases at V and 12 bases at J; junction bases unmatched: 9. The length of the CDR3 is 12 residues. CDR3: CASSPVQGEHTF. The CDR3 DNA is TGTGCCAGCAGCCCCGTCCAGGGGGAGCACACCTTC.

This clone showed up just a few times. This chain joins TRBV6-1 and TRBJ1-2, with 7 nucleotides matching TRBD1. Germline V gene lookup returns CDR1 MNHNS and CDR2 SASEGT. The ends lost 4 bases at V and 7 bases at J; junction bases unmatched: 9. The length of the CDR3 is 14 residues. CDR3 DNA sequence: TGTGCCAGCAGTGGGGGGACAGTCTCTCTTGGCTACACCTTC. Translating gives CASSGGTVSLGYTF.

The CDR3 sequence: CASSLDTRGGLNEQFF. CDR3 bases: TGTGCCAGCAGCTTAGATACGCGGGGGGGCCTGAATGAGCAGTTCTTC. The rearrangement uses TRBV7-2 and TRBJ2-1, with TRBD2 matching 9 bases. CDR1 is SGHTA, CDR2 FQGNSA, per germline. With V trimmed by 1 base and J by 7 bases, 8 bases remained unmatched. The CDR3 length is 16 residues. Combining the CDR3 with reference TRBV7-2 and TRBJ2-1 gives the whole variable domain GAGVSQSPSNKVTEKGKDVELRCDPISGHTALYWYRQSLGQGLEFLIYFQGNSAPDKSGLPSDRFSAERTGGSVSTLTIQRTQQEDSAVYLCASSLDTRGGLNEQFFGPGTRLTVL.

This chain uses TRBV4-3 with TRBJ2-1; the D is unclear. Germline assignment: CDR1 LGHNA and CDR2 YSLEER. V was shortened by 0 bases and J by 2 bases, with 8 bases between the two germline ends. The CDR3 is 15 residues long. The CDR3 nucleotides are TGCGCCAGCAGCCAAGAACGGGTTACCTACAATGAGCAGTTCTTC. This encodes CASSQERVTYNEQFF.